This paragraph covers one TCR beta chain sequence. Its antigen is undetermined. V shed 8 bases, J shed 4 bases, and the junction held 8 bases outside the gene matches. The CDR3 contains 14 residues. CDR1 and CDR2 from the germline V gene are MDHEN and SYDVKM. This entry belongs to a study of OX40 agonist ivuxolimab in advanced cancers. The overall study: Patients received ivuxolimab, an agonistic anti-OX40 (CD134) antibody. Prior anti-PD-1, anti-PD-L1 or anti-CTLA-4 therapy did not bar entry, and more than 35% had some. Findings and limits, study-wide: CD4+ and CD8+ blood T cells expanded clonally by week 6 at 0.1 to 3.0 mg/kg. Expanded peripheral T cells had an undetermined antigen specificity.

TCRdb's copy holds only in-frame clones and misses some; the assay was immunoSEQ multiplex PCR. The data hold approximately 47,000 clones, with about 90% observed a single time. This TCR was sampled from an adult with an advanced solid tumor such as melanoma, head and neck, liver or kidney cancer. The chain employs TRBV28 and TRBJ2-1, with 7 bases lining up with TRBD1. The sample here was CD4+ or CD8+ T cells sorted from blood, taken in a trial of the OX40 agonist ivuxolimab. CDR3 sequence (DNA): TGTGCCAGCCTACAGGGGACCCCTTACAATGAGCAGTTCTTC. Residues: CASLQGTPYNEQFF.